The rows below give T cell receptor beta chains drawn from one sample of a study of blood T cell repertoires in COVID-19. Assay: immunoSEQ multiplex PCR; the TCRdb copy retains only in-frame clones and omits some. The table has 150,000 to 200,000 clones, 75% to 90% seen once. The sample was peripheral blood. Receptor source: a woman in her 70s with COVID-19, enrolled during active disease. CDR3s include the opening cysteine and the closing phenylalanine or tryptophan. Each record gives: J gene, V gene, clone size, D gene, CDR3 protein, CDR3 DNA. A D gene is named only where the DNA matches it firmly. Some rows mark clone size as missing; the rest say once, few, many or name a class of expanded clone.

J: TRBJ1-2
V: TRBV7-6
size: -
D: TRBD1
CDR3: CASSSQGQGVNGYTF
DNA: TGTGCCAGCAGCTCCCAGGGACAGGGCGTGAATGGCTACACCTTC

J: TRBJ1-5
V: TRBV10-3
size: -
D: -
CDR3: CAISDYGVGQPQHF
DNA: TGTGCCATCAGTGATTACGGGGTAGGGCAGCCCCAGCATTTT

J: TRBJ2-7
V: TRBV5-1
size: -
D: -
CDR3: CASSPQGGADYEQYF
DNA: TGCGCCAGCAGCCCACAGGGGGGGGCAGACTACGAGCAGTACTTC

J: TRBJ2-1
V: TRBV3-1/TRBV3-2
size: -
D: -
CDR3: CASSQDAGAYNEQFF
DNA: TGTGCCAGCAGCCAAGATGCTGGGGCTTACAATGAGCAGTTCTTC

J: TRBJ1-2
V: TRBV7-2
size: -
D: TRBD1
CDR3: CASSLDWQGGGGYTF
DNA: TGTGCCAGCAGCTTAGATTGGCAAGGGGGCGGAGGCTACACCTTC

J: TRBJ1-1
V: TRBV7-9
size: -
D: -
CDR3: CASSLQGLISEAFF
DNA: TGTGCCAGCAGCCTACAGGGTCTTATCTCTGAAGCTTTCTTT

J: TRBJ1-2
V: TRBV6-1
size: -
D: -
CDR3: CASSEALRERYGYTF
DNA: TGTGCCAGCAGTGAAGCGCTAAGGGAGCGGTATGGCTACACCTTC

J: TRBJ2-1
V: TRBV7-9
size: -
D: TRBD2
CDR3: CASSAIAGPSYNEQFF
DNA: TGTGCCAGCAGCGCTATAGCGGGACCCTCCTACAATGAGCAGTTCTTC

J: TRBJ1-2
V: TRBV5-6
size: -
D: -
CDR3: CASSLTDYGYTF
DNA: TGTGCCAGCAGCCTGACAGACTATGGCTACACCTTC

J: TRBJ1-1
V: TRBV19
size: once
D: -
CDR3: CASRGRTAEMAEAFF
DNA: TGTGCCAGTCGAGGGCGGACAGCTGAAATGGCTGAAGCTTTCTTT

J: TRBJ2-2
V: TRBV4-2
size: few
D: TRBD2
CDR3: CASSQLAGVAGELFF
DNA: TGTGCCAGCAGCCAGCTAGCGGGAGTAGCCGGGGAGCTGTTTTTT

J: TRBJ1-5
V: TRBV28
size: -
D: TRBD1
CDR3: CASRRQGVTNQPQHF
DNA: TGTGCCAGCAGAAGACAGGGGGTTACCAATCAGCCCCAGCATTTT

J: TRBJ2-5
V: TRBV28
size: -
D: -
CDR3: CASSFGQGGQETQYF
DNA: TGTGCCAGCAGTTTCGGACAGGGAGGGCAAGAGACCCAGTACTTC

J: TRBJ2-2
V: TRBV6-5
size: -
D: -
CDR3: CASRAGATGELFF
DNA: TGTGCCAGCAGGGCGGGGGCGACCGGGGAGCTGTTTTTT

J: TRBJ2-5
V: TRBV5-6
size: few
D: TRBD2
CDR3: CASSFRAGGIKETQYF
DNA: TGTGCCAGCAGCTTTAGAGCGGGAGGGATAAAAGAGACCCAGTACTTC